This T cell receptor beta chain was sequenced during a study of cytomegalovirus exposure and HLA in healthy donors. Study-level results: Investigators reported 150 to 200 TCR beta chains as tied to cytomegalovirus. In an earlier analysis, productive rearrangement rates for most beta V segments clustered near 87% or 30%.

The CDR3 contains 12 residues. The V and J ends lost 6 bases and 5 bases respectively, with 11 bases between them. Germline-derived CDR1 and CDR2 are SGDLS and YYNGEE. It was with 60 Vbeta and 13 Jbeta primers that the PCR ran. Only in-frame clones appear in the TCRdb table, and some are missing; sequencing was by immunoSEQ multiplex PCR. Among 190,000 or so clones listed, about 80% were seen once. This clone came up a few times. Its antigen is currently unknown. The source of this sequence is a boy aged 5 to 17 in good health and CMV-seronegative. The sample consisted of PBMCs. The chain has TRBV9 and TRBJ1-2; weak D call: TRBD1 (5 bases). CDR3 residues: CASNGRGYGYTF. The CDR3 coding sequence is TGTGCCAGCAACGGGAGGGGTTATGGCTACACCTTC.